This entry lists 25 T cell receptor beta chains sequenced from one sample in a study of identical twins. Each CDR3 protein is one row after TCRdb ran MiXCR on the 5' RACE reads. The data contain 350,000 to 450,000 distinct CDR3 sequences, 18% of them seen just once; the ten biggest clones take up 12%. The sample comprised naive T cells sorted from blood. These receptors originate from a man in his forties or fifties in good health.

This rearrangement joins TRBV12-3 or TRBV12-4 to TRBJ1-1; no clear D gene. This CDR3 is 13 amino acids long. V was trimmed by 5 bases and J by 0 bases, leaving 7 bases between them. The CDR3 DNA is TGTGCCAGCAGTCGGACCCTGAACACTGAAGCTTTCTTT. Protein: CASSRTLNTEAFF.

This clonotype was seen ten or more times. The chain uses TRBV10-3 and TRBJ1-1; D ambiguous. Looked up from germline, CDR1 is ENHRY and CDR2 is SYGVKD. This CDR3 has 15 amino acids. Trimming stripped 2 bases from V and 3 bases from J, with 13 bases between. The CDR3 loop is CAISETPGFDTEAFF. In DNA form, the CDR3 reads TGTGCCATCAGTGAGACACCAGGTTTCGACACTGAAGCTTTCTTT.

This clonotype was seen a few times. The CDR3 is CSAREEGLVTGELFF. The CDR3 nucleotides read TGCAGTGCTAGAGAAGAGGGACTAGTCACCGGGGAGCTGTTTTTT. The genes are TRBV20-1 and TRBJ2-2; TRBD2 matches 8 bases. The CDR3 is 15 amino acids. Germline lookup yields CDR1 DFQATT and CDR2 SNEGSKA (reference sequence). Trimming removed 0 bases from V and 4 bases from J; junction bases left unmatched: 4.

This clonotype has a count of ten or more. This chain connects TRBV4-2 to TRBJ1-1, with D unclear. The CDR3 sequence is 13 residues long. V lost 4 bases, J lost 4 bases, and 10 bases lay in between. Germline CDR1 and CDR2: LGHNA and YNFKEQ. The CDR3 DNA follows: TGTGCCAGCAGCCCCCGGTTGGGCACTGAAGCTTTCTTT. Translating it yields CASSPRLGTEAFF.

As to this clonotype: A much larger clonotype is one base distant, so this may be a read error. The V and J genes are TRBV7-7 and TRBJ2-2; 8 nucleotides match TRBD1. The germline gives CDR1 SSHAT, CDR2 FNYEAQ (reference sequence). J was trimmed by 1 base and V by 5 bases; bases with no gene match: 3. The CDR3 is 15 amino acids. The CDR3 here is CASSTGTGNTGELFF. CDR3 nucleotides: TGTGCCAGCAGCACCGGGACAGGGAACACCGGGGAGCTGTTTTTT. Together with reference TRBV7-7 and TRBJ2-2, the CDR3 gives the full variable domain: GAGVSQSPRYKVTKRGQDVTLRCDPISSHATLYWYQQALGQGPEFLTYFNYEAQPDKSGLPSDRFSAERPEGSISTLTIQRTEQRDSAMYRCASSTGTGNTGELFFGEGSRLTVL.

The sample holds a few counts of this clonotype. J is TRBJ2-1 and V is TRBV20-1; TRBD2 matches 9 bases. V dropped 0 bases and J dropped 2; count of bases not matched to a gene: 5. There are 16 residues in the CDR3. Per the germline V gene, CDR1 is DFQATT and CDR2 is SNEGSKA (reference sequence). CDR3 amino acids: CSARDWASGAYNEQFF. The CDR3 DNA is TGCAGTGCTAGAGATTGGGCTAGCGGGGCCTACAATGAGCAGTTCTTC.

Comment on this clonotype: With a much larger clone just one base away, this may be a read error. This rearrangement joins TRBV25-1 to TRBJ2-1; D gene ambiguous. The CDR3 loop spans 14 amino acids. Germline CDR1 reads MGHDK; CDR2 reads SYGVNS. DNA for the CDR3: TGTGCCAGCAGTGTCGGCAGCTCCAACAATGAGCAGTTCTTC. Translation: CASSVGSSNNEQFF.

CDR3 sequence reads: CASSLYPSGGPLGTDTQYF. The CDR3 DNA follows: TGTGCCAGCAGTTTATACCCTAGCGGGGGGCCTCTTGGCACAGATACGCAGTATTTT. The V gene is TRBV27, the J gene TRBJ2-3; 11 bases match TRBD2. The CDR3 spans 19 residues. In germline, CDR1 is MNHEY, CDR2 SMNVEV (reference sequence). V shed 1 base, J shed 1 base, and the junction held 10 bases outside the gene matches.

This clonotype was seen only a few times. The CDR3, as DNA: TGCAGTGCTAGAGGCCCTCGACGGAATGAGCAGTTCTTC. Translating gives CSARGPRRNEQFF. V gene TRBV20-1 combines with J gene TRBJ2-1; no reliable D call. Germline values: CDR1 DFQATT, CDR2 SNEGSKA (reference sequence). V lost 1 base and J 7 bases, leaving 11 bases between the germline ends. This CDR3 has 13 amino acids.

This clonotype showed up many times. The CDR3 here is CASSLDLRTQYF. The DNA for the CDR3 is TGTGCCAGCAGCTTAGATCTGAGGACCCAGTACTTC. The gene calls are TRBV11-2 and TRBJ2-5; D not resolved. CDR1 is SGHAT, CDR2 FQNNGV, per germline. The V and J ends lost 0 bases and 7 bases respectively, with 6 bases between them. This CDR3 has 12 amino acids.

This sequence joins TRBV4-2 and TRBJ1-4, with D possibly TRBD1 on 5 matching bases. CDR3 size: 15 residues. V lost 4 bases and J lost 4, with 13 bases in between. CDR1 and CDR2 from the germline V gene are LGHNA and YNFKEQ. CDR3 sequence (DNA): TGTGCCAGCAGCCCCCGGGAGGGGTTTAATGAAAAACTGTTTTTT. Translating gives CASSPREGFNEKLFF.

In its sample, this clonotype was seen many times. Here the CDR3 reads CASSQGGASINQPQHF. For the CDR3, the DNA is TGCGCCAGCAGCCAAGGGGGCGCAAGTATCAATCAGCCCCAGCATTTT. J is TRBJ1-5 and V is TRBV4-1, with a possible D match to TRBD1 (5 bases). The CDR3 contains 16 residues. Germline CDR1 reads MGHRA; CDR2 reads YSYEKL. The V end was cut by 1 base, the J end by 3 bases, with 13 bases between.

Only a few counts were recorded for this clonotype. The J gene is TRBJ2-7, the V gene TRBV7-9; D is possibly TRBD1 (6 bases). Trimming shortened V by 5 bases and J by 6 bases, and 14 bases separated the two germline ends. CDR1 is SEHNR and CDR2 is FQNEAQ in the germline V gene (reference sequence). The CDR3 has 13 residues. The CDR3 here is CASSTITGLEQYF. The DNA for the CDR3 is TGTGCCAGCAGCACCATCACAGGGCTCGAGCAGTACTTC.

The DNA for the CDR3 is TGCGCCAGCAGTCGGGGACTAGCGGAAGGGGAGACCCAGTACTTC. This sequence encodes CASSRGLAEGETQYF. J is TRBJ2-5 and V is TRBV5-1, with 11 bases identical to TRBD2. The CDR3 has 15 amino acids. Germline trimming cut 5 bases from V and 5 bases from J; bases unmatched to any gene: 8. Germline V gene sequence: CDR1 SGHRS, CDR2 YFSETQ. Filled out from reference TRBV5-1 and TRBJ2-5, the complete variable domain reads KAGVTQTPRYLIKTRGQQVTLSCSPISGHRSVSWYQQTPGQGLQFLFEYFSETQRNKGNFPGRFSGRQFSNSRSEMNVSTLELGDSALYLCASSRGLAEGETQYFGPGTRLLVL.

The V gene is TRBV7-6, the J gene TRBJ2-3, with TRBD2 identical over 10 bases. In germline, CDR1 is SGHVS, CDR2 FNYEAQ. Losses at the gene ends were 2 bases for V and 5 bases for J; bases not matched to a gene: 7. The CDR3 is 16 residues long. CDR3 residues: CASSLPLAGAEDTQYF. The CDR3 DNA is TGTGCCAGCAGCTTACCTCTAGCGGGGGCGGAAGATACGCAGTATTTT.

CDR3 coding DNA: TGTGCCAGCAGTGACGGACGGTCCACTGAAGCTTTCTTT. This translates into CASSDGRSTEAFF. V and J are TRBV2 and TRBJ1-1; unclear D gene. Germline loops: CDR1 SNHLY, CDR2 FYNNEI. There are 13 residues in the CDR3. Trimming removed 3 bases from V and 4 bases from J, with 9 bases in between.

The V gene is TRBV5-6, the J gene TRBJ1-5; unclear D gene. Germline CDR1 is SGHDT and CDR2 is YYEEEE. V was clipped by 3 bases and J by 1 base, with 8 bases between them. The CDR3 is 14 residues long. DNA for the CDR3: TGTGCCAGCAGCTCGTCTACCAGCAATCAGCCCCAGCATTTT. This gives the protein CASSSSTSNQPQHF.

In its sample, this clonotype was seen many times. V usage is TRBV28 and J usage is TRBJ2-3; 8 bases map to TRBD2. Trimming at V came to 7 bases and at J to 1 base, leaving 10 bases not matched to a gene. Germline lookup yields CDR1 MDHEN and CDR2 SYDVKM. The CDR3 extends over 16 amino acids. The CDR3 protein is CASNSEAGEGTDTQYF. CDR3 sequence (DNA): TGTGCCAGCAATTCCGAAGCGGGGGAAGGCACAGATACGCAGTATTTT. Variable domain in full (rest from reference TRBV28 and TRBJ2-3): DVKVTQSSRYLVKRTGEKVFLECVQDMDHENMFWYRQDPGLGLRLIYFSYDVKMKEKGDIPEGYSVSREKKERFSLILESASTNQTSMYLCASNSEAGEGTDTQYFGPGTRLTVL.

There are many counts of this clonotype. The CDR3 DNA reads as TGTGCCAGCAGCCGGGGGGGGACTAGCGCCTCCTACGAGCAGTACTTC. This sequence encodes CASSRGGTSASYEQYF. The genes are TRBV7-2 and TRBJ2-7; 10 bases fit TRBD2. The CDR3 extends over 16 amino acids. V trimming: 5 bases; J trimming: 0 bases; junction bases outside the gene matches: 7. The germline V gene has CDR1 SGHTA and CDR2 FQGNSA.

This clonotype was detected many times. The V and J genes are TRBV7-9 and TRBJ1-6; unclear D gene. The CDR3 has 13 residues. The germline V and J ends were trimmed by 5 bases and 7 bases, with 9 bases remaining between them. Per germline, CDR1 SEHNR and CDR2 FQNEAQ (reference sequence). The CDR3 here is CASSPPLNSPLHF. The CDR3 DNA sequence: TGTGCCAGCAGCCCACCACTGAATTCACCCCTCCACTTT.

This clonotype has a count of ten or more. The rearrangement links TRBV5-1 to TRBJ2-1; 8 bases are shared with TRBD1. The germline gives CDR1 SGHRS, CDR2 YFSETQ. The CDR3 contains 16 residues. With 4 bases clipped from V and 3 bases from J, the junction kept 9 bases outside the gene matches. This chain's CDR3 is CASSPPGTGGYNEQFF. CDR3 nucleotide sequence: TGCGCCAGCAGCCCCCCCGGGACAGGCGGCTACAATGAGCAGTTCTTC.

This clonotype was picked up many times. At one of its ends the junction is not consistent with the germline gene, which may arise from a read error. The chain joins TRBV5-1 to TRBJ2-1, with D uncertain. The CDR3 extends over 11 amino acids. Germline CDR1 SGHRS, CDR2 YFSETQ. CDR3 residues: CASSLGNEQFF. The DNA of the CDR3 is TGTGCCAGCAGCTTAGGGAATGAGCAGTTCTTC.

This clonotype was observed a few times. The chain employs TRBV12-3 or TRBV12-4 and TRBJ1-2; TRBD1 aligns across 7 bases. V was pared by 1 base and J by 4 bases, with 3 bases of the junction left unmatched. The CDR3 contains 14 residues. The CDR3 DNA follows: TGTGCCAGCAGTTTAGGGGGACAGAGCTATGGCTACACCTTC. As protein: CASSLGGQSYGYTF.

This clonotype was recorded a few times. This chain joins TRBV15 and TRBJ2-3, with TRBD2 identical over 12 bases. The junction had 2 bases not matched to a gene; V was cut back by 1 base and J by 6 bases. CDR3 length: 15 residues. The germline gives CDR1 LNHNV, CDR2 YYDKDF (reference sequence). The CDR3 DNA is TGTGCCACCAGCAGAGGTCTAGCGGGGGGGGATACGCAGTATTTT. Translation gives CATSRGLAGGDTQYF.

This clonotype was seen many times. The chain employs TRBV15 and TRBJ2-7, with D perhaps TRBD1 (6 bases). CDR3 length: 13 residues. Germline CDR1 and CDR2: LNHNV and YYDKDF (reference sequence). Between the trimmed V and J ends, which lost 4 bases and 4 bases, there was a span of 11 bases. The CDR3 here is CATSIAQGYEQYF. The CDR3, as DNA: TGTGCCACCAGCATCGCACAGGGTTACGAGCAGTACTTC.